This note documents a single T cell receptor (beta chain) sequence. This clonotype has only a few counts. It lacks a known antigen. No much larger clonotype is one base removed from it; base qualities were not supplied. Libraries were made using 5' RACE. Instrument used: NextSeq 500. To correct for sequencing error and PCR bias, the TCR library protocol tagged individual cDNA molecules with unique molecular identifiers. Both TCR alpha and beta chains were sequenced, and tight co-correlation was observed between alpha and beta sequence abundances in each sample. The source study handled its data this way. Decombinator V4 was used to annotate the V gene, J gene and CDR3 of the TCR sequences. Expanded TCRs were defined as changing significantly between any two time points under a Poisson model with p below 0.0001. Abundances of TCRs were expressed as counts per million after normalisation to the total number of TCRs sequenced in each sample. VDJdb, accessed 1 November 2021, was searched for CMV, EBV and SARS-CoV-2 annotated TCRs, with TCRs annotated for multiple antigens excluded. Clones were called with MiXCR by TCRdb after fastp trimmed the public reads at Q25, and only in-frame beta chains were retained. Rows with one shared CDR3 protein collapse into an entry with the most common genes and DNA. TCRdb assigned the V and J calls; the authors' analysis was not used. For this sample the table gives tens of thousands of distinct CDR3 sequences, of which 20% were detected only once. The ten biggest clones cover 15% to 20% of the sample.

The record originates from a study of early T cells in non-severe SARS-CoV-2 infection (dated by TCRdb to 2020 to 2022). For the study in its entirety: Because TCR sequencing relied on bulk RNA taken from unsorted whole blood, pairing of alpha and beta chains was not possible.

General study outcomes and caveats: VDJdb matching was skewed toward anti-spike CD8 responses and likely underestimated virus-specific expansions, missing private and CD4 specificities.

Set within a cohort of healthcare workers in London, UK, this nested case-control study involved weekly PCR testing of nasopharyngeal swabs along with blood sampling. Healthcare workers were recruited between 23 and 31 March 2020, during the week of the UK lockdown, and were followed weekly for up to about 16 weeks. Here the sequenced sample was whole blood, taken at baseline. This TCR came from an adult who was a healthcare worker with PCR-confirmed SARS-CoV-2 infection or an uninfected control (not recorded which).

The CDR3 protein sequence reads: CASSSGDTQYF. The DNA is TGTGCCAGCAGTTCTGGGGATACGCAGTATTTT. The V and J segments used are TRBV12-3 or TRBV12-4 and TRBJ2-3; no D gene is confidently identified. At the junction V is shortened by 4 bases and J by 6 bases, with 5 bases in between. From its cysteine to its phenylalanine, the CDR3 spans 11 amino acids. Of the read, only the CDR3 DNA is kept; its 33 bases are in frame from base 1.